The 27 T cell receptor beta chains below all came from one sample that was sequenced in a study of blood T cell repertoires in COVID-19. Assay: immunoSEQ multiplex PCR; the TCRdb copy retains only in-frame clones and omits some. The sample carries roughly 90,000 clones, around 86% recorded once. Specimen: peripheral blood. The receptors were sampled from a human donor in a cohort sampled during active COVID-19.

This clone was observed a few times. The chain joins TRBV28 to TRBJ2-7, with D tentatively TRBD2 (5 bases). This CDR3 contains 14 residues. Trimming left V 3 bases short and J 2 bases short, with 11 bases between. CDR1 is MDHEN, CDR2 SYDVKM, per germline. Written as DNA, the CDR3 is TGTGCCAGCAGTTTGCGGGTTCGCGCCTACGAGCAGTACTTC. It specifies CASSLRVRAYEQYF.

The V call is TRBV28, the J call TRBJ1-2, with 7 bases identical to TRBD1. CDR3 size: 15 residues. Germline V gives CDR1 MDHEN, CDR2 SYDVKM. V lost 1 base to trimming and J lost 4 bases; unmatched junction nucleotides: 6. CDR3 sequence reads: CASSLSRGQLYGYTF. The CDR3 DNA follows: TGTGCCAGCAGTTTATCCCGGGGACAGCTCTATGGCTACACCTTC.

The chain employs TRBV28 and TRBJ1-5; 8 bases match TRBD1. Germline V gene lookup returns CDR1 MDHEN and CDR2 SYDVKM. The CDR3 is 15 amino acids. The junction had 1 base not matched to a gene; V was cut back by 0 bases and J by 3 bases. The CDR3 sequence: CASSLWTGANQPQHF. DNA of the CDR3: TGTGCCAGCAGTTTATGGACAGGGGCCAATCAGCCCCAGCATTTT.

The chain employs TRBV6-6 and TRBJ2-3, with TRBD2 matching over 7 bases. The J segment lost 4 bases and the V segment lost 7 bases, leaving 14 bases of the junction unmatched. Germline CDR1 reads MNHNY; CDR2 reads SVGAGI (reference sequence). The CDR3 is 16 amino acids. The CDR3 reads CASKREAGSGADTQYF. The DNA of the CDR3 is TGTGCCAGCAAACGGGAAGCGGGGAGTGGGGCAGATACGCAGTATTTT.

The chain carries TRBV5-1 and TRBJ2-7; 7 bases align to TRBD2. There are 14 residues in the CDR3. After removal of 0 bases from V and 6 bases from J, the junction contained 6 bases not matched to a gene. Germline V gene sequence: CDR1 SGHRS, CDR2 YFSETQ. CDR3 DNA sequence: TGCGCCAGCAGCTTGGGGGCGGGAGAGGGCGAGCAGTACTTC. Protein: CASSLGAGEGEQYF.

The chain joins TRBV27 to TRBJ2-7, with TRBD1 identical over 7 bases. Germline CDR1 MNHEY, CDR2 SMNVEV (reference sequence). The CDR3 extends over 14 amino acids. V lost 4 bases and J lost 1; bases outside the gene matches: 4. This chain's CDR3 is CASSSYRGSYEQYF. CDR3 DNA sequence: TGTGCCAGCAGTTCCTACAGGGGTTCCTACGAGCAGTACTTC.

This chain links TRBV12-3 or TRBV12-4 with TRBJ1-1, with D maybe TRBD1 (5 bases). This CDR3 is 13 amino acids long. V lost 5 bases and J 2 bases, leaving 9 bases between the germline ends. The CDR3 sequence: CASSNQGNTEAFF. The CDR3 bases are TGTGCCAGCAGTAACCAGGGAAACACTGAAGCTTTCTTT.

The chain is built from TRBV3-1 (or the pseudogene TRBV3-2) and TRBJ2-3; maybe TRBD2 (6 bases). Between the trimmed V and J ends, which lost 6 bases and 4 bases, there was a span of 20 bases. Germline loops: CDR1 LGHDT, CDR2 YNNKEL (reference sequence). The CDR3 is 16 residues long. DNA for the CDR3: TGTGCCAGCAGGGTTGGGGGACTCCCCCCGCCAGATACGCAGTATTTT. The encoded protein is CASRVGGLPPPDTQYF.

The chain combines TRBV27 with TRBJ2-2; 8 bases are a match to TRBD2. The CDR3 is 17 amino acids. Germline V CDR1 and CDR2: MNHEY, SMNVEV (reference sequence). J gave up 0 bases and V 0 bases, and 3 bases lay outside the gene matches. The DNA of the CDR3 is TGTGCCAGCAGTTTATCGCCAGCGGGAGCGAACACCGGGGAGCTGTTTTTT. It is translated as CASSLSPAGANTGELFF.

The CDR3: CASNARLFSGANVLTF. CDR3 sequence (DNA): TGTGCCAGTAATGCCAGACTCTTCTCTGGGGCCAACGTCCTGACTTTC. The chain has TRBV19 and TRBJ2-6; D call uncertain. Germline loops: CDR1 LNHDA, CDR2 SQIVND (reference sequence). This CDR3 is built from 16 residues. V shed 7 bases and J shed 0 bases, with 13 bases lying between them.

The CDR3 DNA reads as TGTGCCAGCAGTTCCCGACTAGCGGTAAACATTCAGTACTTC. The encoded protein is CASSSRLAVNIQYF. The chain carries TRBV28 and TRBJ2-4; the match to TRBD2 covers 9 bases. V trimming: 4 bases; J trimming: 6 bases; junction bases outside the gene matches: 4. The CDR3 length is 14 residues. Per germline, CDR1 MDHEN and CDR2 SYDVKM.

V is TRBV5-4 and J is TRBJ2-1; 9 nucleotides match TRBD2. The CDR3 has 16 amino acids. The germline gives CDR1 SGHNT, CDR2 YYREEE (reference sequence). V gave up 3 bases and J gave up 6 bases; unmatched junction bases: 10. The CDR3 region is CASSSPGLAMGNEQFF. In DNA form, the CDR3 reads TGTGCCAGCAGCTCTCCGGGACTAGCTATGGGCAATGAGCAGTTCTTC. Looking up the rest from reference TRBV5-4 and TRBJ2-1 gives the full variable domain: ETGVTQSPTHLIKTRGQQVTLRCSSQSGHNTVSWYQQALGQGPQFIFQYYREEENGRGNFPPRFSGLQFPNYSSELNVNALELDDSALYLCASSSPGLAMGNEQFFGPGTRLTVL.

The chain joins TRBV11-2 to TRBJ2-5; D is possibly TRBD2 (6 bases). The CDR3 length is 15 residues. Germline values: CDR1 SGHAT, CDR2 FQNNGV. V was trimmed by 5 bases and J by 4 bases, leaving 17 bases between them. The CDR3 is CASSRGPQGGETQYF. In DNA form, the CDR3 reads TGTGCCAGCAGCCGAGGGCCCCAGGGAGGAGAGACCCAGTACTTC. Using reference TRBV11-2 and TRBJ2-5 for the parts outside the CDR3, the full variable domain is EAGVAQSPRYKIIEKRQSVAFWCNPISGHATLYWYQQILGQGPKLLIQFQNNGVVDDSQLPKDRFSAERLKGVDSTLKIQPAKLEDSAVYLCASSRGPQGGETQYFGPGTRLLVL.

For the CDR3, the DNA is TGTGCCAGCAGTTACCGGGGACTAGCGGGAGTACCCCAAGAGACCCAGTACTTC. Protein: CASSYRGLAGVPQETQYF. V gene TRBV6-2 or TRBV6-3 combines with J gene TRBJ2-5; 14 bases map to TRBD2. With V trimmed by 2 bases and J by 1 base, 6 bases remained unmatched. The CDR3 is 18 amino acids. CDR1 and CDR2 (germline): MNHEY, SVGEGT.

J is TRBJ2-7 and V is TRBV5-6; TRBD2 matches 8 bases. This CDR3 comprises 14 residues. Germline V lookup: CDR1 SGHDT, CDR2 YYEEEE. Trimming took 3 bases from V and 4 from J; bases not matched to a gene: 6. Here the CDR3 DNA reads TGTGCCAGCAGCTCGTCGGGGGGGCGGTACGAGCAGTACTTC. It translates to CASSSSGGRYEQYF.

A note on this clone: Sequence at one end of the junction differs from germline and may be a read error. This chain joins TRBV15 and TRBJ1-6; D may be TRBD1 (6 bases). Germline loops: CDR1 LNHNV, CDR2 YYDKDF (reference sequence). The CDR3 is made up of 17 amino acids. CDR3 region: CATSREGIGTRPSPLHF. The CDR3 region has the DNA TGTGCCACCAGTAGAGAGGGAATCGGGACACGACCTTCACCCCTCCACTTT.

This chain uses TRBV9 with TRBJ2-2; 7 bases are shared with TRBD2. The V gene end was trimmed by 7 bases and the J gene end by 4 bases; junction bases not matched to a gene: 7. The CDR3 has 14 amino acids. The germline V gene encodes CDR1 SGDLS and CDR2 YYNGEE. The CDR3, as DNA: TGTGCCAGCGGAGGGGCTAGCGGCACCGGGGAGCTGTTTTTT. Protein: CASGGASGTGELFF.

The chain couples TRBV5-6 to TRBJ1-1; possibly TRBD1 for D (6 bases). V was pared by 6 bases and J by 0 bases, with 15 bases between. CDR1 SGHDT and CDR2 YYEEEE come from the germline V gene. The CDR3 is 15 amino acids. Here the CDR3 DNA reads TGTGCCAGCATCCGGCGAGGGGGATTGAACACTGAAGCTTTCTTT. Encoded protein: CASIRRGGLNTEAFF.

V is TRBV7-9 and J is TRBJ2-1, with a possible D match to TRBD2 (7 bases). Germline CDR1 and CDR2: SEHNR and FQNEAQ (reference sequence). V lost 7 bases and J lost 8, with 33 bases in between. The CDR3 length is 19 residues. CDR3 loop: CASIPLGGQAVQGWDEQFF. The CDR3 DNA reads as TGTGCCAGCATCCCCCTCGGGGGGCAGGCCGTCCAGGGGTGGGATGAGCAGTTCTTC.

This clone came up a few times. The gene calls are TRBV7-9 and TRBJ1-4; D gene ambiguous. Germline-derived CDR1 and CDR2 are SEHNR and FQNEAQ (reference sequence). Trimming removed 8 bases from V and 0 bases from J, with 10 bases in between. The length of the CDR3 is 14 residues. CDR3 in DNA: TGTGCCAGCTGCAGGCTTTCAACTAATGAAAAACTGTTTTTT. Translating gives CASCRLSTNEKLFF.

The rearrangement links TRBV30 to TRBJ2-1, with a weak D call TRBD1 (6 bases). The ends were cut back, 2 bases at V and 9 bases at J, with 14 bases in the middle. The CDR3 totals 13 residues. Germline CDR1 and CDR2: GTSNPN and SVGIG (reference sequence). The DNA for the CDR3 is TGTGCCTGGAGTCGACAGGCCGCGGGTGAGCAGTTCTTC. Protein: CAWSRQAAGEQFF.

The chain couples TRBV18 to TRBJ1-5, with D unclear. Between the trimmed V and J ends, which lost 3 bases and 3 bases, there was a span of 9 bases. The CDR3 runs 14 residues. In germline, CDR1 is KGHSH, CDR2 LQKENI. The CDR3 protein is CASSPLPVNQPQHF. CDR3 DNA sequence: TGTGCCAGCTCACCTCTCCCGGTCAATCAGCCCCAGCATTTT.

The CDR3 sequence is CASSLTGWGTEAFF. In DNA form, the CDR3 reads TGCGCCAGCAGCTTAACAGGGTGGGGCACTGAAGCTTTCTTT. The rearrangement uses TRBV5-1 and TRBJ1-1, with a tentative D call TRBD1 (6 bases). The V end was cut by 2 bases, the J end by 4 bases, with 12 bases between. Germline V lookup: CDR1 SGHRS, CDR2 YFSETQ. The length of the CDR3 is 14 residues.

The chain employs TRBV11-2 and TRBJ2-5; TRBD1 matches at 9 bases. With V trimmed by 4 bases and J by 5 bases, 2 bases remained unmatched. This CDR3 contains 13 residues. From germline, CDR1 is SGHAT and CDR2 FQNNGV. CDR3 sequence (DNA): TGTGCCAGCAGCTCCGACAGGGGGGAGACCCAGTACTTC. Amino acids: CASSSDRGETQYF.

The J gene is TRBJ2-7, the V gene TRBV14, with 14 bases lining up with TRBD2. The V and J ends lost 0 bases and 6 bases, in that order; junction bases with no gene match: 4. Germline CDR1 reads SGHDN; CDR2 reads FVKESK. This CDR3 spans 16 amino acids. The CDR3 spells CASSQDFGLAGGEQYF. CDR3 coding DNA: TGTGCCAGCAGCCAAGACTTCGGACTAGCGGGAGGCGAGCAGTACTTC.

The V gene is TRBV3-1 (or the pseudogene TRBV3-2), the J gene TRBJ1-4; no firm D call. The germline V and J ends were trimmed by 1 base and 8 bases, with 11 bases remaining between them. This CDR3 region has 14 residues. Germline V CDR1 and CDR2: LGHDT, YNNKEL (reference sequence). The CDR3 loop reads CASSQVGGGEKLFF. The CDR3 DNA sequence: TGTGCCAGCAGCCAAGTGGGAGGCGGAGAAAAACTGTTTTTT.

J is TRBJ2-1 and V is TRBV10-1; the match to TRBD2 covers 11 bases. Germline assignment: CDR1 WNHNN and CDR2 SYGVQD (reference sequence). CDR3 length equals 16 residues. With V trimmed by 3 bases and J by 8 bases, 9 bases remained unmatched. CDR3 sequence reads: CASSDRLAGSSDEQFF. CDR3 sequence (DNA): TGCGCCAGCAGTGATCGACTAGCGGGATCCAGCGATGAGCAGTTCTTC.